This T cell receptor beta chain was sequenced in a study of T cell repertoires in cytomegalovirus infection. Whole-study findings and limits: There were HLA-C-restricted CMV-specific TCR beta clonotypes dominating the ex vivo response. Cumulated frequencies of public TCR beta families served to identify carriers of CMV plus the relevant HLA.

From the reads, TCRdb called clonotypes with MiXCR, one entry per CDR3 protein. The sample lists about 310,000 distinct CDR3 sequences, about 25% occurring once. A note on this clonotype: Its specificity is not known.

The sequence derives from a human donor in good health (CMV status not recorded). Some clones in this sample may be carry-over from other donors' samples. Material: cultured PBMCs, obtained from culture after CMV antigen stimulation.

CDR3 coding DNA: TGTGCCAGCAGCTTGGGAGGCAGCTCGAACACTGAAGCTTTCTTT. It specifies CASSLGGSSNTEAFF. The chain joins TRBV7-6 to TRBJ1-1; D remains ambiguous. V shed 3 bases and J shed 1 base, with 12 bases lying between them. Per germline, CDR1 SGHVS and CDR2 FNYEAQ. This CDR3 contains 15 residues.